The subject of this entry is one T cell receptor beta chain. What it binds is unknown. The germline V gene has CDR1 DFQATT and CDR2 SNEGSKA (reference sequence). The CDR3 extends over 14 amino acids. With 0 bases removed from V and 3 bases from J, the gap between germline ends came to 8 bases. The record originates from a study of blood T cells in healthy people across ages. Overall study results and limits: Considered underestimates were the diversity estimates obtained from one million T cells. Diversity was higher, and naive CD4+ cells more numerous, in long-lived donors than in aged donors.

The authors ran a second PCR of about 6 to 11 cycles using a sample-barcoded 5' primer and a J-beta primer mix. A 12-random-nucleotide template-switch adaptor tagged each cDNA molecule. One entry per CDR3 protein results from TCRdb running MiXCR on the 5' RACE reads. The sample consists of roughly 560,000 distinct CDR3 sequences, about 24% of them appearing once. The sample was also reused in another study, on T cells of mothers and their children. In that study: The yield was over 8.5 million TCR beta CDR3 reads from each mother and about 3.2 million from each child.

The sequencing input was blood. This sequence joins TRBV20-1 and TRBJ2-2; no firm D call. This receptor was taken from a boy younger than 18 in good health. In nucleotides, the CDR3 is TGCAGTGCTAGAGATTGGGAAGACACCGGGGAGCTGTTTTTT. Its translation is CSARDWEDTGELFF.